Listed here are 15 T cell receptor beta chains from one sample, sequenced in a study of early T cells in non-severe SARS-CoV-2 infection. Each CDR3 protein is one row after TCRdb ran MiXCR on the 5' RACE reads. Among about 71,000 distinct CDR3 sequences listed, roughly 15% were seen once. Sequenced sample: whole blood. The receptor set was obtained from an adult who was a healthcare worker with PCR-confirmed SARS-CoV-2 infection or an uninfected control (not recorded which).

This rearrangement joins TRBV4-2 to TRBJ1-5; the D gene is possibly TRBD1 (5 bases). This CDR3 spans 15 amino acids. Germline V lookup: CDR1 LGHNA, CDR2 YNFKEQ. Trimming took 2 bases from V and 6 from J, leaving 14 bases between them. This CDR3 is CASSQSARGVQPQHF. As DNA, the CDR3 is TGTGCCAGCAGCCAATCCGCTAGAGGGGTTCAGCCCCAGCATTTT.

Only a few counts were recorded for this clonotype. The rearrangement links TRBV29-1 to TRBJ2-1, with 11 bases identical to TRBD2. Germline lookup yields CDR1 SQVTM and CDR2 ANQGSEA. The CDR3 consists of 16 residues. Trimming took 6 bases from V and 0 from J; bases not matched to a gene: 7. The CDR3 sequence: CSVGTSGTLSYNEQFF. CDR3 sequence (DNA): TGCAGCGTCGGGACTAGCGGTACCCTCTCCTACAATGAGCAGTTCTTC.

CDR3 sequence (DNA): TGTGCCAGCAGCCAGCCATCTCGGACAGGGAGGGACGAGCAGTACTTC. Translation gives CASSQPSRTGRDEQYF. The chain is built from TRBV3-1 and TRBJ2-7; maybe TRBD1 (8 bases). The germline V gene encodes CDR1 LGHDT and CDR2 YNNKEL (reference sequence). The CDR3 runs 16 residues. V shed 3 bases and J shed 5 bases, with 20 bases lying between them.

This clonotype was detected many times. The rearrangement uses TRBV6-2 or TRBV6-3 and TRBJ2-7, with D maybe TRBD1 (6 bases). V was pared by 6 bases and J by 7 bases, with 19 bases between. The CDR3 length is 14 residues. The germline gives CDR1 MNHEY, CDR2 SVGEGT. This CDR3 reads CASSPDSVLREQYF. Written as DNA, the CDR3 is TGTGCCAGCAGCCCGGACAGTGTACTACGAGAGCAGTACTTC.

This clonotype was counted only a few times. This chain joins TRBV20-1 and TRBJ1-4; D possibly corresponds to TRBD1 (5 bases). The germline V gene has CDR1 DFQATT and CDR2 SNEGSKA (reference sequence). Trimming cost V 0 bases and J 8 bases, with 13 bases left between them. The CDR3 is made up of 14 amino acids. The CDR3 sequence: CSAREGGAHEKLFF. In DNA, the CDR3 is TGCAGTGCTAGAGAAGGAGGGGCGCACGAAAAACTGTTTTTT.

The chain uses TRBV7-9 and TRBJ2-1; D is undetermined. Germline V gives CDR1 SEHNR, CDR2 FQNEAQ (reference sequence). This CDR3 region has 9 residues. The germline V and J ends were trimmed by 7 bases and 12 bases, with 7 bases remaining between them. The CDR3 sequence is CASTKLQFF. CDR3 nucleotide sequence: TGTGCCAGCACCAAATTGCAGTTCTTC.

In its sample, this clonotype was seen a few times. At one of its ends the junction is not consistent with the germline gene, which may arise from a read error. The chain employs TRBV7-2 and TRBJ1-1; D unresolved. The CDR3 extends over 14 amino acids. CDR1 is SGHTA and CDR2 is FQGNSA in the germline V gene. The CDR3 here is CASSLAGFNTEVFF. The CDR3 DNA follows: TGTGCCAGCAGCTTAGCCGGGTTTAACACTGAAGTTTTCTTT.

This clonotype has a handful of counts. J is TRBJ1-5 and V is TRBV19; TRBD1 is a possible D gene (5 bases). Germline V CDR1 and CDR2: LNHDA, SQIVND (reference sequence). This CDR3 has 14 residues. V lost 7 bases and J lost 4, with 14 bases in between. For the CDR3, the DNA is TGTGCCAGTAATCCGGGGCGGAGGAATCAGCCCCAGCATTTT. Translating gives CASNPGRRNQPQHF.

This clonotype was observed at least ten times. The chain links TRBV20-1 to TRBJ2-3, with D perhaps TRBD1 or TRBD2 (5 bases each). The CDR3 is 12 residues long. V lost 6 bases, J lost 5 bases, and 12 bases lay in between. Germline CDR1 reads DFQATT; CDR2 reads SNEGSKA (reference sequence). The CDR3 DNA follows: TGCAGTGCGGGACGGGTCGGAGATACGCAGTATTTT. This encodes CSAGRVGDTQYF.

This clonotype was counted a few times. The chain's CDR3 is CASSRVPTSSTDTQYF. CDR3 nucleotide sequence: TGTGCCAGCAGCCGAGTGCCGACTAGCAGCACAGATACGCAGTATTTT. V usage is TRBV3-1 and J usage is TRBJ2-3, with 7 bases fitting TRBD2. Germline V gives CDR1 LGHDT, CDR2 YNNKEL (reference sequence). The CDR3 has 16 amino acids. After removal of 4 bases from V and 0 bases from J, the junction contained 7 bases not matched to a gene.

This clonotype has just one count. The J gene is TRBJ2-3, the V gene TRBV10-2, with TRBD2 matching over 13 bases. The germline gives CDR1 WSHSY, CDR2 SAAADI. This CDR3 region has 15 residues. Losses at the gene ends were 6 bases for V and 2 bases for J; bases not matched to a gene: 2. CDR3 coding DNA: TGCGCCAGCAGGGGACTAGCGGGACCCACAGATACGCAGTATTTT. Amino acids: CASRGLAGPTDTQYF.

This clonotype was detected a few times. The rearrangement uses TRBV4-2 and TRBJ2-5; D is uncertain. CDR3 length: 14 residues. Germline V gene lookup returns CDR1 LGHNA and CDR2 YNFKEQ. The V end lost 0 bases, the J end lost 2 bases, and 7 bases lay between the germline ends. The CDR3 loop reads CASSQDSRQETQYF. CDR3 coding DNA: TGTGCCAGCAGCCAAGATTCCAGGCAAGAGACCCAGTACTTC.

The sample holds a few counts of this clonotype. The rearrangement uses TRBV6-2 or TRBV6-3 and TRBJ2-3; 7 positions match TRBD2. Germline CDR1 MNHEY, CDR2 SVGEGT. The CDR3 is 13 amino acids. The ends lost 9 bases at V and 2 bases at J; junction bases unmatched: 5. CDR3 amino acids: CASRLANTDTQYF. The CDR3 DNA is TGTGCCAGTAGACTAGCCAACACAGATACGCAGTATTTT.

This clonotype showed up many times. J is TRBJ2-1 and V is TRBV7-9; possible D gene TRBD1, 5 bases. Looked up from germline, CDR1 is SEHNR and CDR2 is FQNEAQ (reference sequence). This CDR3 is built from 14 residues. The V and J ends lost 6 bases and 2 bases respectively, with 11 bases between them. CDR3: CASSRTPTYNEQFF. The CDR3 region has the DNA TGTGCCAGCAGTAGGACACCCACCTACAATGAGCAGTTCTTC. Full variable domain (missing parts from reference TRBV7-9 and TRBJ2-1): DTGVSQNPRHKITKRGQNVTFRCDPISEHNRLYWYRQTLGQGPEFLTYFQNEAQLEKSRLLSDRFSAERPKGSFSTLEIQRTEQGDSAMYLCASSRTPTYNEQFFGPGTRLTVL.

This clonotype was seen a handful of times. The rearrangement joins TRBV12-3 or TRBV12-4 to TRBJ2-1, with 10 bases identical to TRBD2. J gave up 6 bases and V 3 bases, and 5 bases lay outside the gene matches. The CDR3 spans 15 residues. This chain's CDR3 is CASSFSGGRGNEQFF. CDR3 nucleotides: TGTGCCAGCAGTTTTAGCGGGGGGAGGGGCAATGAGCAGTTCTTC.